The TCR beta chain described here comes from a study of Tregs in tolerant kidney transplant recipients (dated by TCRdb to about 2019). In terms of the full investigation: The transplants used related donors with nonmyeloablative bone marrow transplantation, and mixed chimerism in the human trials was transient. The study used TCRbeta sequencing to identify donor-specific regulatory T cells before combined kidney and bone marrow transplantation, then tracked those cells after transplant.

Broader findings and caveats from the paper: The study was limited by small patient numbers, and the findings need validation in larger populations and under other immunosuppression protocols. The most biologically relevant and donor-specific TCRbeta repertoire appeared to be identified by expanding Tregs with activated donor B cells. For some patients, the PCR primers changed as time went on, which meant samples from those patients could not be compared with one another at the nucleotide level. Although technical replication error seemed to be minimal, the question of biological reproducibility was not addressed directly. Donor-specific Treg expansion exceeded global Treg expansion in tolerant patients, suggesting antigen-driven rather than nonspecific expansion.

For TCRbeta CDR3 sequencing, genomic DNA from the sorted cells was extracted using the QIAGEN DNeasy Blood and Tissue Kit. Through immunoSEQ, high-throughput TCRbeta CDR3 sequencing was done commercially, including PCR amplification with internal controls and bias correction. Concerning the study's data processing: A unique productive TCRbeta sequence was defined by the CDR3 nucleotide sequence when primers matched, and otherwise by the CDR3 amino acid sequence together with the Vbeta and Jbeta genes. As a correction for sorting error, sequences shared between sorted populations at a frequency ratio of 2:1 or less were discarded, and the remaining shared sequences were assigned to the higher population. A sequence was defined as donor-reactive if the sequence was expanded at least 5-fold in CFSE-low cells compared with unstimulated cells and had a frequency of at least 0.01% in CFSE-low cells. Jensen-Shannon divergence calculated on the top 100 TCRbeta sequences ranked by frequency was used to measure repertoire divergence. When a sample had multiple sequencing runs, each run was corrected for sorting error separately and the runs were then pooled. In TCRdb, the immuneACCESS table is reduced to in-frame sequences with V and J assigned. These tables do not hold every clone; where another copy was compared, an unresolved V gene accounts for under half, and the others remain unexplained. D and trimming were read from the DNA, whereas the V and J calls and clone size are those reported in that table. This specimen's table enumerates about 52,000 clones. The ten biggest clones cover about 0.82% of the sample.

The CDR3, cysteine through phenylalanine, is 15 amino acids long. The DNA has 36 bases, all within the CDR3, and is read from base 1. V loses 2 bases of germline sequence and J loses 1 base, and the interval between the two ends is 12 bases. Based on the germline V gene (reference sequence), the CDR1 and CDR2 sequences are LNHDA and SQIVND. The meaning of the sample's time point label: blood sample drawn before combined kidney and bone marrow transplant. Unstimulated Tregs (CD4+CD25+CD127-), CD4+ non-Tregs (CD4+CD25-), CD4 and CD8 cells were FACS-sorted from thawed PBMCs. The patients were 4 recipients of combined kidney and bone marrow transplants from the ITN036ST trial, and samples were available only for these trial subjects. Healthy control blood was separated into PBMCs by Ficoll density gradient and cryopreserved, and patient PBMCs were collected both before and after transplant. A word on this clone: Its specific antigen is unknown. The sequence runs out 3 residues before the end of the CDR3; the remainder is reconstructed from the germline J gene. The sample carries other DNA sequences with the same CDR3.

The sample was CD4+ T cells from blood, taken before the transplant. This chain joins TRBV19 to TRBJ2-7; TRBD2 is a possible D gene, resting on 5 matching bases. This clonotype was obtained from a human donor who received a combined kidney and bone marrow transplant. CDR3 bases read: TGTGCCAGTAGTATAAGGAGCGGCCCATCCTACGAG. Translation gives CASSIRSGPSYE. The entire CDR3 sequence reads CASSIRSGPSYEQYF.